The rows below give T cell receptor beta chains drawn from one sample of a study of T cells in localized non-small cell lung cancer. Clones were sequenced by immunoSEQ multiplex PCR, and TCRdb holds only the in-frame ones, with some missing. The sample holds about 1,300 clones, 20% seen once. The starting material was normal lung tissue next to the tumor, obtained before any cancer treatment. The receptor set was obtained from a man aged 35 to 69 with stage I lung adenocarcinoma. CDR3s leave out the opening cysteine and the closing phenylalanine or tryptophan. Each record gives: V gene, J gene, CDR3 protein.

TRBV29-1,TRBJ2-1,SVEELALIGNEQF
TRBV6-8,TRBJ2-7,ASSPVAGNAYEQY
TRBV11-3,TRBJ1-4,ASSPGLANEKLF
TRBV11-3,TRBJ2-7,ASSLDWQTYEQY
TRBV28,TRBJ1-5,ASRQPKSGRRLSNQPQH
TRBV6-8,TRBJ1-5,ASSYIGATGNQPQH
TRBV28,TRBJ2-3,ASSPTRGDTQY
TRBV28,TRBJ1-2,ATFSRENYGYT
TRBV18,TRBJ1-3,ASSPLSPGPAWGNTIY
TRBV14,TRBJ2-7,ASSRLGTAYEQY
TRBV11-3,TRBJ2-1,ASRVPESSYNEQF
TRBV19,TRBJ1-1,ASSWGSPGTEAF
TRBV12-5,TRBJ2-1,ASRYYHNEQF
TRBV11-3,TRBJ2-5,ASSLSTGVETQY
TRBV19,TRBJ2-7,ASSSWGVNYEQY
TRBV10-3,TRBJ2-7,AISVEGLVNEQY
TRBV10-2,TRBJ2-1,ASKQGSSYNEQF
TRBV30,TRBJ2-6,AWSGVGANVLT
TRBV11-3,TRBJ2-1,ASSHLGTLYNEQF
TRBV28,TRBJ2-5,ASSSAGGGSETQY
TRBV6-1,TRBJ2-1,ASSEVSEDNEQF
TRBV19,TRBJ1-2,ASSTAATNYGYT
TRBV19,TRBJ2-7,ASSMRLAPSYEQY
TRBV18,TRBJ2-5,ASSPSEETQY
TRBV6-8,TRBJ2-5,ASNPVSRGETQY
TRBV29-1,TRBJ2-7,SVRDPGKAYEQY
TRBV19,TRBJ1-5,ASSIRSGPINQPQH
TRBV23-1,TRBJ1-5,ASSQDTGWQPQH